What follows are 8 T cell receptor beta chains derived from one specimen sequenced in a study of blood T cell repertoires in COVID-19. Clones were sequenced by immunoSEQ multiplex PCR, and TCRdb holds only the in-frame ones, with some missing. This sample yields about 330,000 clones, of which around 90% are seen a single time; around 5.9% belongs to the top ten. Material for sequencing was PBMCs or T cells enriched from blood (not recorded which). These TCRs come from a young woman who had recovered from COVID-19.

The chain uses TRBV5-6 and TRBJ2-1; TRBD1 might be the D (6 bases). The CDR3 extends over 16 amino acids. Per germline, CDR1 SGHDT and CDR2 YYEEEE. Trimming stripped 2 bases from V and 0 bases from J, with 12 bases between. CDR3 protein: CASSLRTGSSYNEQFF. The CDR3 region has the DNA TGTGCCAGCAGCTTAAGAACAGGGAGCTCCTACAATGAGCAGTTCTTC.

This clone turned up a few times. The chain is built from TRBV9 and TRBJ1-1; no reliable D call. Germline V gene data show CDR1 as SGDLS and CDR2 as YYNGEE. The CDR3 consists of 15 residues. V was cut by 0 bases and J by 2 bases, with 11 bases left in between. The CDR3: CASSVGHSSNTEAFF. The CDR3 DNA reads TGTGCCAGCAGCGTAGGACATTCATCAAACACTGAAGCTTTCTTT.

In this sample, this clone turned up once. The V call is TRBV19, the J call TRBJ1-1; D gene unclear. This CDR3 spans 14 amino acids. With 0 bases removed from V and 1 base from J, the gap between germline ends came to 6 bases. Germline lookup yields CDR1 LNHDA and CDR2 SQIVND (reference sequence). In nucleotides, the CDR3 is TGTGCCAGTAGTATAGAGAGATCGAACACTGAAGCTTTCTTT. Translated, it gives CASSIERSNTEAFF.

V usage is TRBV5-5 and J usage is TRBJ1-6, with 7 bases lining up with TRBD1. The J segment lost 11 bases and the V segment lost 3 bases, leaving 5 bases of the junction unmatched. The CDR3 consists of 13 residues. Germline loops: CDR1 SGHKS, CDR2 YYEKEE (reference sequence). In DNA form, the CDR3 reads TGTGCCAGCAGCTCCGACAGGGTGGCACCCCTCCACTTT. Translated: CASSSDRVAPLHF.

This clone appeared a few times. The CDR3 bases are TGTGCCAGCAGTCTTCGGGACAGGGAGAACACCTTC. This translates into CASSLRDRENTF. The chain is built from TRBV12-3 or TRBV12-4 and TRBJ1-2; 9 bases fit TRBD1. This CDR3 has 12 residues. V shed 5 bases and J 12 bases; nucleotides not matched to a gene: 7.

The genes are TRBV19 and TRBJ1-1, with D possibly being TRBD1 (6 bases). Per germline, CDR1 LNHDA and CDR2 SQIVND (reference sequence). The CDR3 is made up of 14 amino acids. V lost 2 bases, J lost 7 bases, and 14 bases lay in between. The CDR3 DNA reads TGTGCCAGTAGTATATCGGGACATGTCAATGAAGCTTTCTTT. Protein sequence: CASSISGHVNEAFF.

The table lists this clone with a few counts. The chain joins TRBV7-8 to TRBJ1-2; TRBD1 aligns across 8 bases. The CDR3 is 13 amino acids. V lost 5 bases to trimming and J lost 4 bases; unmatched junction nucleotides: 3. Per the germline V gene, CDR1 is SGHVS and CDR2 is FQNEAQ. In DNA, the CDR3 is TGTGCCAGCAGCACTACAGGGGGCTATGGCTACACCTTC. Protein product: CASSTTGGYGYTF.

The chain employs TRBV9 and TRBJ1-2, with D perhaps TRBD1 (6 bases). This CDR3 spans 15 amino acids. CDR1 is SGDLS, CDR2 YYNGEE, per germline. V lost 0 bases and J 4 bases, leaving 13 bases between the germline ends. The CDR3 coding sequence is TGTGCCAGCAGCGTAGAGGGCAGGGGACCCTATGGCTACACCTTC. Translated, it gives CASSVEGRGPYGYTF.